The entry below gives a single TCR beta chain sequence along with its context. Germline V gene sequence: CDR1 MGHRA, CDR2 YSYEKL. Trimming removed 0 bases from V and 2 bases from J, with 14 bases in between. CDR3 size: 16 residues. The data derive from a study of blood T cell repertoires in COVID-19. Background on the study: Nucleic acid was either cDNA or gDNA, and it came from T cells, B-cell-depleted T cells, or PBMCs.

Measured with immunoSEQ multiplex PCR; TCRdb has only the in-frame clones, and not every one. The table shows approximately 190,000 clones, with about 88% occurring only once. The chain is built from TRBV4-1 and TRBJ2-7, with D possibly matching TRBD1 (6 bases). Sequenced input: PBMCs or T cells enriched from blood (not recorded which). The source is a woman aged 40 to 49 in a cohort exposed to, infected with or recovered from COVID-19 (not recorded which). The CDR3 spells CASSQEDGQRPYEQYF. In DNA form, the CDR3 reads TGCGCCAGCAGCCAAGAGGACGGACAGCGACCCTACGAGCAGTACTTC.